One sample yielded the 22 T cell receptor beta chains listed below, sequenced in a study of cytomegalovirus exposure and HLA in healthy donors. The PCR contained 60 Vbeta and 13 Jbeta primers. Clones were read by immunoSEQ multiplex PCR, and TCRdb kept only the in-frame ones, dropping some. Of more than 150,000 clones listed, 70% to 85% are singletons. Sequenced: PBMCs. The receptor set was obtained from a man younger than 35 in good health and CMV-seronegative.

The rearrangement uses TRBV25-1 and TRBJ1-1, with a possible D match to TRBD1 (6 bases). Trimming shortened V by 6 bases and J by 0 bases, and 11 bases separated the two germline ends. This CDR3 spans 14 amino acids. CDR1 is MGHDK, CDR2 SYGVNS, per germline. CDR3 DNA: TGTGCCAGCAGAGGACAGACCATGAACACTGAAGCTTTCTTT. It yields the protein CASRGQTMNTEAFF.

This clone was detected a few times. The chain is built from TRBV10-1 and TRBJ2-5; TRBD1 aligns across 8 bases. The germline gives CDR1 WNHNN, CDR2 SYGVQD (reference sequence). The V segment lost 2 bases and the J segment 5 bases; nucleotides outside the gene matches: 4. CDR3 length equals 14 residues. The CDR3 sequence: CASSEKHRGETQYF. The CDR3 DNA reads as TGCGCCAGCAGTGAGAAACACAGGGGGGAGACCCAGTACTTC.

The sample holds a few counts of this clone. The CDR3, as DNA: TGTGCCAGCAGTGAGGGGACAGGCTATAGCAATCAGCCCCAGCATTTT. Amino acid sequence: CASSEGTGYSNQPQHF. The chain uses TRBV2 and TRBJ1-5; 8 bases are shared with TRBD1. Per the germline V gene, CDR1 is SNHLY and CDR2 is FYNNEI. V lost 3 bases and J lost 0; bases outside the gene matches: 4. The CDR3 has 16 amino acids.

The CDR3 region is CASSREIAGGNEQFF. The CDR3 DNA follows: TGTGCCAGCAGCCGCGAAATAGCGGGGGGGAATGAGCAGTTCTTC. The chain links TRBV7-3 to TRBJ2-1; 11 nucleotides align to TRBD2. CDR3 length: 15 amino acids. Germline assignment: CDR1 SGHTA and CDR2 FQGTGA. The V segment lost 5 bases and the J segment 7 bases; nucleotides outside the gene matches: 7.

The chain has TRBV5-1 and TRBJ2-7, with a tentative D call TRBD2 (5 bases). From germline, CDR1 is SGHRS and CDR2 YFSETQ. Deletions cut 2 bases from V and 2 bases from J, with 8 bases between. The CDR3 extends over 13 amino acids. CDR3 nucleotide sequence: TGCGCCAGCAGCTTTACGGGGACCTACGAGCAGTACTTC. Its translation: CASSFTGTYEQYF.

This chain joins TRBV5-1 and TRBJ2-1, with 10 bases that match TRBD2. The CDR3 is 15 amino acids. Germline V CDR1 and CDR2: SGHRS, YFSETQ. Unmatched junction bases numbered 10, after V lost 3 bases and J lost 10 bases. The CDR3 nucleotides are TGCGCCAGCAGCTATACCGGGACTAGCGACCTAGAGCAGTTCTTC. This translates into CASSYTGTSDLEQFF.

This clone was recorded a few times. The chain is built from TRBV5-4 and TRBJ1-1; D is uncertain. Trimming left V 2 bases short and J 7 bases short, with 6 bases between. CDR1 SGHNT and CDR2 YYREEE come from the germline V gene (reference sequence). The CDR3 totals 11 residues. CDR3 sequence reads: CASSLGGEAFF. The CDR3 DNA is TGTGCCAGCAGCTTAGGAGGTGAAGCTTTCTTT.

This clone was seen only a few times. The rearrangement joins TRBV5-8 to TRBJ2-2, with 8 bases fitting TRBD1. Trimming at V came to 5 bases and at J to 2 bases, leaving 5 bases not matched to a gene. In germline, CDR1 is SGHTS, CDR2 YDEGEE. The CDR3 contains 15 residues. As DNA, the CDR3 is TGTGCCAGCAGGGTCCAGGGGGCAAACACCGGGGAGCTGTTTTTT. It codes for CASRVQGANTGELFF.

Regarding this clone: Other nucleotide sequences from this sample produce the same CDR3. V gene TRBV27 combines with J gene TRBJ1-1, with D maybe TRBD1 (6 bases). Germline CDR1 and CDR2: MNHEY and SMNVEV (reference sequence). The V gene lost 5 bases and the J gene lost 11 bases, with 18 bases spanning the gap. There are 13 residues in the CDR3. The CDR3 spells CASSVSVGAWAFF. CDR3 bases: TGTGCCAGCAGTGTCTCCGTGGGGGCCTGGGCTTTCTTT.

This clone was seen a handful of times. The rearrangement links TRBV30 to TRBJ1-5, with TRBD1 matching 11 bases. Germline V CDR1 and CDR2: GTSNPN, SVGIG (reference sequence). CDR3 length: 14 residues. Trimming at V came to 7 bases and at J to 4 bases, leaving 6 bases not matched to a gene. The CDR3 sequence is CAFRDRGRNQPQHF. DNA of the CDR3: TGTGCCTTTAGGGACAGGGGGAGAAATCAGCCCCAGCATTTT.

V usage is TRBV15 and J usage is TRBJ1-2, with D possibly matching TRBD1 (5 bases). Germline lookup yields CDR1 LNHNV and CDR2 YYDKDF (reference sequence). Trimming pared 0 bases from V and 2 bases from J, leaving 16 bases between. The CDR3 sequence is 17 residues long. CDR3 nucleotide sequence: TGTGCCACCAGCAGAGATAGTAAGGCAGGGCTGAACTATGGCTACACCTTC. Amino acids: CATSRDSKAGLNYGYTF.

The chain uses TRBV4-3 and TRBJ2-3, with D tentatively TRBD1 (6 bases). CDR1 is LGHNA and CDR2 is YSLEER in the germline V gene. The CDR3 runs to 16 residues. The V gene lost 4 bases and the J gene lost 0 bases, with 14 bases spanning the gap. CDR3 protein: CASSLRVDRSTDTQYF. CDR3 DNA sequence: TGCGCCAGCAGCCTCCGGGTGGACAGAAGCACAGATACGCAGTATTTT.

This chain joins TRBV30 and TRBJ2-7, with D possibly matching TRBD2 (5 bases). CDR3 size: 13 residues. Germline lookup yields CDR1 GTSNPN and CDR2 SVGIG (reference sequence). Trimming removed 1 base at V and 0 bases at J, with 7 bases between. This CDR3 is CAWSAGYSYEQYF. The DNA for the CDR3 is TGTGCCTGGAGTGCGGGGTACTCCTACGAGCAGTACTTC.

The CDR3 nucleotides are TGTGCCAGTAGCAGTATCGACGATCCTCGACAGGGGAAAGCTTTCTTT. It translates to CASSSIDDPRQGKAFF. V usage is TRBV19 and J usage is TRBJ1-1; 8 bases align to TRBD1. The CDR3 consists of 16 residues. Germline values: CDR1 LNHDA, CDR2 SQIVND (reference sequence). The trim removed 6 bases at V and 9 bases at J, leaving 18 bases unmatched.

V gene TRBV7-8 combines with J gene TRBJ2-2; 8 nucleotides agree with TRBD1. The V segment lost 5 bases and the J segment 5 bases; nucleotides outside the gene matches: 13. The CDR3 consists of 17 residues. CDR1 is SGHVS, CDR2 FQNEAQ, per germline. The CDR3 DNA follows: TGTGCCAGCAGCCTCCGTCGCCAGGGGGCTCAAACCGGGGAGCTGTTTTTT. Amino acid sequence: CASSLRRQGAQTGELFF.

The chain has TRBV4-3 and TRBJ2-7; 8 nucleotides align to TRBD2. The junction had 5 bases not matched to a gene; V was cut back by 1 base and J by 3 bases. Germline V gives CDR1 LGHNA, CDR2 YSLEER. The CDR3 is 15 amino acids. CDR3 sequence (DNA): TGCGCCAGCAGCCAAGTAGCGGGAACCTACTACGAGCAGTACTTC. Residues: CASSQVAGTYYEQYF.

J is TRBJ1-2 and V is TRBV30; D not certain. This CDR3 contains 11 residues. The germline V gene encodes CDR1 GTSNPN and CDR2 SVGIG (reference sequence). Trimming shortened V by 8 bases and J by 6 bases, and 13 bases separated the two germline ends. DNA for the CDR3: TGTGCCGCAAATAGACACAATGGCTACACCTTC. Its protein product is CAANRHNGYTF. Together with reference TRBV30 and TRBJ1-2, the CDR3 gives the full variable domain: SQTIHQWPATLVQPVGSPLSLECTVEGTSNPNLYWYRQAAGRGLQLLFYSVGIGQISSEVPQNLSASRPQDRQFILSSKKLLLSDSGFYLCAANRHNGYTFGSGTRLTVV.

This chain joins TRBV5-4 and TRBJ1-3, with D possibly being TRBD1 (6 bases). Germline V CDR1 and CDR2: SGHNT, YYREEE (reference sequence). The CDR3 is made up of 13 amino acids. Trimming shortened V by 1 base and J by 6 bases, and 8 bases separated the two germline ends. The chain's CDR3 is CASSLQGTNTIYF. The CDR3 nucleotides read TGTGCCAGCAGCTTGCAGGGGACAAACACCATATATTTT.

V usage is TRBV5-8 and J usage is TRBJ1-4; possibly TRBD1 for D (6 bases). Germline CDR1 reads SGHTS; CDR2 reads YDEGEE. This CDR3 contains 16 residues. V was trimmed by 3 bases and J by 1 base, leaving 13 bases between them. The CDR3 bases are TGTGCCAGCAGCTCCGGGACAAAAATAACTAATGAAAAACTGTTTTTT. This codes for CASSSGTKITNEKLFF.

J is TRBJ2-2 and V is TRBV7-9; D is undetermined. Per germline, CDR1 SEHNR and CDR2 FQNEAQ (reference sequence). The V end was cut by 0 bases, the J end by 5 bases, with 13 bases between. This CDR3 contains 16 residues. CDR3 region: CASSLAASLGTGELFF. Here the CDR3 DNA reads TGTGCCAGCAGCTTAGCGGCTTCTCTTGGTACCGGGGAGCTGTTTTTT.

The genes are TRBV6-4 and TRBJ1-5; possibly TRBD1 for D (6 bases). The germline CDR1 and CDR2 sequences are MRHNA and SNTAGT. The ends were cut back, 0 bases at V and 3 bases at J, with 21 bases in the middle. The CDR3 runs 19 residues. The CDR3 DNA sequence: TGTGCCAGCAGTGACTCGAGGGCAGGGGAGTTGGTCGTCAATCAGCCCCAGCATTTT. This translates into CASSDSRAGELVVNQPQHF.

The V gene is TRBV5-1, the J gene TRBJ2-5; tentative D call: TRBD2 (6 bases). CDR1 and CDR2 from the germline V gene are SGHRS and YFSETQ. Trimming pared 2 bases from V and 4 bases from J, leaving 15 bases between. The CDR3 totals 15 residues. In DNA form, the CDR3 reads TGCGCCAGCAGCTTTGGGCTTACCGGGGGAGAGACCCAGTACTTC. Residues: CASSFGLTGGETQYF.